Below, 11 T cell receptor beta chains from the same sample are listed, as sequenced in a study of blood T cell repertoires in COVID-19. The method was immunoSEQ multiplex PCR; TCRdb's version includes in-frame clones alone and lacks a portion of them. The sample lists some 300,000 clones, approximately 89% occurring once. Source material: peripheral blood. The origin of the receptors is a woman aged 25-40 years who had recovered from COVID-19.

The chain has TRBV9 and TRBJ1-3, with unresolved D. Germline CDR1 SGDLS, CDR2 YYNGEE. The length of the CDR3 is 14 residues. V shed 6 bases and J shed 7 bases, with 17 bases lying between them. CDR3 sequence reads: CASTPSGLSNTIYF. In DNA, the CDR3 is TGTGCCAGCACCCCAAGCGGACTGAGTAACACCATATATTTT.

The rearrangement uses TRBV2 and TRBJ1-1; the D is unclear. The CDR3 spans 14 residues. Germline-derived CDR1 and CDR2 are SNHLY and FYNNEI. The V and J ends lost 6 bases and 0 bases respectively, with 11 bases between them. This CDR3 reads CASSERILNTEAFF. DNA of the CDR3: TGTGCCAGCAGCGAGAGAATTTTGAACACTGAAGCTTTCTTT.

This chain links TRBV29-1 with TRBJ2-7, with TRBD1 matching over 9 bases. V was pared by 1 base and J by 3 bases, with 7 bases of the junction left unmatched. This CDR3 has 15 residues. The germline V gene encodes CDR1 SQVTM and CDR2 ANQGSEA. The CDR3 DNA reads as TGCAGCGTTGAAGGGGGGGACAGGGCTAACTACGAGCAGTACTTC. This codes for CSVEGGDRANYEQYF.

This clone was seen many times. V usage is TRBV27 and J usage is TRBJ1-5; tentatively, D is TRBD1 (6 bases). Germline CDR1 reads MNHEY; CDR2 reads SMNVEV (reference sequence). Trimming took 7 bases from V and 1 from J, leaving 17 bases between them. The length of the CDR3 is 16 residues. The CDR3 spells CASTKRQVPSNQPQHF. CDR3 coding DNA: TGTGCCAGCACCAAAAGACAGGTTCCAAGCAATCAGCCCCAGCATTTT.

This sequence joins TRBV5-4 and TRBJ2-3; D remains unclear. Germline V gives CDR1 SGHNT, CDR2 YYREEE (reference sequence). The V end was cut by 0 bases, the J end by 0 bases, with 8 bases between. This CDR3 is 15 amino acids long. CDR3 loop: CASSLAVTSTDTQYF. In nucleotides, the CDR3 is TGTGCCAGCAGCTTGGCGGTGACTAGCACAGATACGCAGTATTTT.

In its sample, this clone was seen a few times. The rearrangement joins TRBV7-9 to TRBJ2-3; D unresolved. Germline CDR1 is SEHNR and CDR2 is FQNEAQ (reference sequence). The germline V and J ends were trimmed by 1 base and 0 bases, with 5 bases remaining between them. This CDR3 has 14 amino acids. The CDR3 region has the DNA TGTGCCAGCAGCTTAGATGGCAGCACAGATACGCAGTATTTT. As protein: CASSLDGSTDTQYF. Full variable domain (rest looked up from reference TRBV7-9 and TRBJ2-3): DTGVSQNPRHKITKRGQNVTFRCDPISEHNRLYWYRQTLGQGPEFLTYFQNEAQLEKSRLLSDRFSAERPKGSFSTLEIQRTEQGDSAMYLCASSLDGSTDTQYFGPGTRLTVL.

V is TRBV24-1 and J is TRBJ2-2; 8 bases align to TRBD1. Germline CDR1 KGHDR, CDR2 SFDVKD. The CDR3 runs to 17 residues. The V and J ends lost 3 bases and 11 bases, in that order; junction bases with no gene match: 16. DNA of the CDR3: TGTGCCACCAGTGATAGACGGACAGGGAGGACCGGGTCAGAGCTGTTTTTT. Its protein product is CATSDRRTGRTGSELFF.

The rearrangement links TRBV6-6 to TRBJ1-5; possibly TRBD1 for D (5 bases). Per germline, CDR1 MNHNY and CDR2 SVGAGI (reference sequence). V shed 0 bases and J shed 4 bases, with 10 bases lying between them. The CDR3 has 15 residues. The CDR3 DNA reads TGTGCCAGCAGTTACTCCGGGGGTTTGAATCAGCCCCAGCATTTT. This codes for CASSYSGGLNQPQHF.

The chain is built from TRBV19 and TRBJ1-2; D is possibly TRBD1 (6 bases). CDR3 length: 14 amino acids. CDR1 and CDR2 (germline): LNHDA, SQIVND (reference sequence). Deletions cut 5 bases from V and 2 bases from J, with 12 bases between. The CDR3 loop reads CASSPGQLNYGYTF. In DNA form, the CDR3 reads TGTGCCAGTAGTCCGGGACAACTAAACTATGGCTACACCTTC.

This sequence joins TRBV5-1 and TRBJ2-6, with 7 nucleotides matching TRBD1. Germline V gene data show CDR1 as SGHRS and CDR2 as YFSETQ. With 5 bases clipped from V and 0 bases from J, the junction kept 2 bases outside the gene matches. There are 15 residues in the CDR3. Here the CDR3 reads CASRTGISGANVLTF. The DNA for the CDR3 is TGCGCCAGCAGGACAGGGATCTCTGGGGCCAACGTCCTGACTTTC. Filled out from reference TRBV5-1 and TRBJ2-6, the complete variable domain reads KAGVTQTPRYLIKTRGQQVTLSCSPISGHRSVSWYQQTPGQGLQFLFEYFSETQRNKGNFPGRFSGRQFSNSRSEMNVSTLELGDSALYLCASRTGISGANVLTFGAGSRLTVL.

CDR3 DNA sequence: TGCGCCAGCAGCTACCACAGGGGGTATGCCACCGGGGAGCTGTTTTTT. It is translated as CASSYHRGYATGELFF. V usage is TRBV4-3 and J usage is TRBJ2-2; TRBD1 aligns across 8 bases. V trimming: 5 bases; J trimming: 4 bases; junction bases outside the gene matches: 9. Germline CDR1 is LGHNA and CDR2 is YSLEER. The CDR3 is 16 residues long.